The present entry profiles one TCR beta chain with its context. What it binds is unknown. The table came from immunoSEQ multiplex PCR; TCRdb's copy has only in-frame clones and leaves some out. The sample has approximately 97,000 clones, about 90% seen once. These data belong to a study of T cell responses to AZD1222 COVID-19 vaccine. The wider study: Pooled in the analysis were second doses at about 4 or about 12 weeks. Study results and limitations: Regions 160-218 and 743-854 held dominance among vaccine-associated CD4 TCRs, which spanned spike. Spike-specific TCR repertoires showed rising breadth and depth after two AZD1222 doses. As reported, nearly half of all spike-specific TCRs target variant regions that are unmutated.

This TCR was recovered from an adult in good health. Sequenced material: peripheral blood, taken on day 0 of AZD1222 vaccination.

The CDR3 nucleotides are TGCGCCAGCAGCTTGTCTAGCGGGGGGCCCTACAATGAGCAGTTCTTC. Translation: CASSLSSGGPYNEQFF. The chain is built from TRBV5-1 and TRBJ2-1; 11 nucleotides agree with TRBD2. J lost 2 bases, V lost 1 base, and 2 bases had no gene match. Germline lookup yields CDR1 SGHRS and CDR2 YFSETQ. The CDR3 covers 16 residues.